This T cell receptor (beta chain) was profiled in a study of OX40 agonist ivuxolimab in advanced cancers. Study overall: Patients in the trial were receiving intravenous ivuxolimab every 2 weeks, at doses of 0.01 to 10 mg/kg.

For this clone: Its specificity is not known.

Profiled with immunoSEQ multiplex PCR; TCRdb holds only in-frame clones, not every one. This table has some 85,000 clones, roughly 87% appearing once. No patient had autoimmune disease or received systemic immunosuppression. Findings of the study overall: CD8+ T cells showed, on average, more clonal expansion than CD4+ cells.

Unmatched junction bases numbered 9, after V lost 2 bases and J lost 2 bases. Germline values: CDR1 MGHDK, CDR2 SYGVNS. The CDR3 runs 17 residues. The J gene is TRBJ2-5, the V gene TRBV25-1; TRBD2 agrees at 9 bases. The sequence derives from an adult with an advanced solid tumor such as melanoma, head and neck, liver or kidney cancer. The specimen comprised CD4+ or CD8+ T cells sorted from blood, sampled in a trial of the OX40 agonist ivuxolimab. The CDR3 is CASSEGGSGRGQETQYF. CDR3 in DNA: TGTGCCAGCAGTGAAGGCGGTAGCGGGAGAGGACAAGAGACCCAGTACTTC.